The rows below give T cell receptor beta chains drawn from one sample of a study of OX40 agonist ivuxolimab in advanced cancers. TCRdb keeps only in-frame clones here, not all; method: immunoSEQ multiplex PCR. The data hold some 60,000 clones, with roughly 80% observed a single time. The specimen was CD4+ or CD8+ T cells sorted from blood, collected in a trial of the OX40 agonist ivuxolimab. The receptors originated from an adult with an advanced solid tumor such as melanoma, head and neck, liver or kidney cancer. The CDR3 runs from the conserved cysteine through the conserved F or W. A D gene is named only where the DNA matches it firmly. Expanded clones get a size class; other rows say once, few or many, or leave the size out.

abundance	d_gene	v_gene	j_gene	CDR3aa	CDR3nt
.	.	TRBV7-3	TRBJ1-3	CASSLSGTGNTIYF	TGTGCCAGCAGCTTAAGTGGGACTGGAAACACCATATATTTT
.	TRBD2	TRBV19	TRBJ2-7	CASSIGSSGTTYEQYF	TGTGCCAGTAGTATCGGGTCTAGCGGGACGACCTACGAGCAGTACTTC
.	.	TRBV5-6	TRBJ1-1	CASSWIDRNTEAFF	TGTGCCAGCAGCTGGATTGACAGGAACACTGAAGCTTTCTTT
.	.	TRBV6-1	TRBJ1-5	CASSEGAMSYQPQHF	TGTGCCAGCAGTGAAGGGGCCATGAGTTATCAGCCCCAGCATTTT
.	.	TRBV6-1	TRBJ2-1	CASSVHTDNEQFF	TGTGCCAGCAGTGTGCACACGGACAATGAGCAGTTCTTC
.	.	TRBV19	TRBJ1-4	CASSIDGYLINEKLFF	TGTGCCAGTAGTATAGATGGTTATCTGATTAATGAAAAACTGTTTTTT
.	TRBD1	TRBV5-1	TRBJ2-2	CASSIGQGVTGELFF	TGCGCCAGCAGCATAGGACAGGGTGTCACCGGGGAGCTGTTTTTT
.	TRBD1	TRBV5-6	TRBJ1-4	CASSFRQGKLLGEKLFF	TGTGCCAGCAGCTTCCGACAGGGGAAGCTCCTAGGTGAAAAACTGTTTTTT
.	.	TRBV2	TRBJ2-1	CASTFRDPSYNEQFF	TGTGCCAGCACGTTCAGGGACCCCTCCTACAATGAGCAGTTCTTC
.	TRBD2	TRBV7-8	TRBJ2-1	CASRDSGSLNEQFF	TGTGCCAGCAGAGATAGCGGGAGTCTGAATGAGCAGTTCTTC
.	TRBD1	TRBV7-9	TRBJ1-1	CASSLGTGGLMNTEAFF	TGTGCCAGCAGCTTAGGGACAGGGGGATTAATGAACACTGAAGCTTTCTTT
.	.	TRBV7-9	TRBJ2-1	CASSLEQVTRNNEQFF	TGTGCCAGCAGCTTAGAGCAGGTGACTAGAAACAATGAGCAGTTCTTC
.	.	TRBV11-2	TRBJ2-3	CASSLGLEPTDTQYF	TGTGCCAGCAGCTTAGGACTAGAACCCACAGATACGCAGTATTTT
.	.	TRBV18	TRBJ2-5	CASSLNSQETQYF	TGTGCCAGCTCACTTAACAGCCAAGAGACCCAGTACTTC
.	.	TRBV7-9	TRBJ2-1	CASSQGPREQFF	TGTGCCAGCAGCCAGGGGCCCCGGGAGCAGTTCTTC
.	.	TRBV18	TRBJ2-4	CASSLSAITKNIQYF	TGTGCCAGCTCACTATCAGCGATTACCAAAAACATTCAGTACTTC
.	.	TRBV19	TRBJ1-3	CASTYSGRVPGNTIYF	TGTGCCAGTACCTATTCCGGCAGGGTGCCCGGAAACACCATATATTTT
.	.	TRBV11-3	TRBJ1-1	CASSLEGFGVGNTEAFF	TGTGCCAGCAGCCTAGAGGGGTTTGGGGTTGGGAACACTGAAGCTTTCTTT
few	TRBD1	TRBV2	TRBJ2-2	CATTRQGTGGELFF	TGTGCCACTACTAGACAGGGAACGGGCGGGGAGCTGTTTTTT
.	.	TRBV4-3	TRBJ1-2	CASSQELRNYGYTF	TGCGCCAGCAGCCAAGAGTTGAGAAACTATGGCTACACCTTC
few	.	TRBV16	TRBJ2-1	CASGGLSYNEQFF	TGTGCCAGTGGGGGGCTCTCCTACAATGAGCAGTTCTTC
.	.	TRBV9	TRBJ1-2	CASSPGTNSFYGYTF	TGTGCCAGCAGCCCCGGGACGAACAGCTTCTATGGCTACACCTTC
once	.	TRBV27	TRBJ2-3	CASSLGPGGSLTDTQYF	TGTGCCAGCAGTTTAGGTCCAGGAGGATCCCTCACAGATACGCAGTATTTT
.	.	TRBV4-2	TRBJ2-3	CASSQESLLDTQYF	TGTGCCAGCAGCCAAGAGTCACTCTTGGATACGCAGTATTTT
.	.	TRBV5-1	TRBJ1-4	CASSLVPSGTTNEKLFF	TGCGCCAGCAGCTTGGTCCCGTCAGGGACAACTAATGAAAAACTGTTTTTT
few	TRBD1	TRBV18	TRBJ1-4	CASSPRTGGTEKLFF	TGTGCCAGCTCACCCCGGACAGGGGGCACTGAAAAACTGTTTTTT
.	.	TRBV18	TRBJ2-7	CASSPSREEQYF	TGTGCCAGCTCACCAAGTCGGGAAGAGCAGTACTTC
.	TRBD2	TRBV5-1	TRBJ2-5	CASSSTSDTETQYF	TGCGCCAGCAGCTCGACTAGCGACACGGAGACCCAGTACTTC
.	TRBD1	TRBV5-4	TRBJ1-1	CASSPGGDWDTEAFF	TGTGCCAGCAGCCCAGGGGGAGATTGGGACACTGAAGCTTTCTTT
.	.	TRBV5-1	TRBJ1-1	CASSLVQGDTEAFF	TGCGCCAGCAGCTTGGTACAGGGCGATACTGAAGCTTTCTTT
.	.	TRBV7-2	TRBJ1-2	CASPSPDKDNYGYTF	TGTGCCAGCCCCTCCCCGGACAAAGATAACTATGGCTACACCTTC
.	.	TRBV2	TRBJ2-7	CASTLTRYEQYF	TGTGCCAGCACCCTGACGCGATACGAGCAGTACTTC
.	TRBD1	TRBV30	TRBJ2-7	CAWSGQGFEQYF	TGTGCCTGGAGTGGACAGGGGTTCGAGCAGTACTTC
.	.	TRBV19	TRBJ1-1	CASTNTAGKAEAFF	TGTGCCAGTACCAATACCGCAGGGAAGGCTGAAGCTTTCTTT
.	.	TRBV2	TRBJ2-3	CASRLFLGGLSDTQYF	TGTGCCAGCAGACTTTTTCTAGGGGGGTTGTCAGATACGCAGTATTTT
few	.	TRBV5-6	TRBJ1-2	CASSLAGASYGYTF	TGTGCCAGCAGCTTGGCGGGGGCTTCCTATGGCTACACCTTC
once	.	TRBV29-1	TRBJ1-4	CSVAPTSTNEKLFF	TGCAGCGTTGCCCCGACATCAACTAATGAAAAACTGTTTTTT
.	.	TRBV7-2	TRBJ1-6	CAGKGYNSPLHF	TGTGCCGGAAAAGGATATAATTCACCCCTCCACTTT
.	.	TRBV6-4	TRBJ1-2	CASSETDNGYTF	TGTGCCAGCAGTGAAACCGATAATGGCTACACCTTC
.	TRBD1	TRBV7-2	TRBJ1-1	CASSSDRGPGSLTEAFF	TGTGCCAGCAGCTCAGACAGGGGTCCCGGAAGTCTCACTGAAGCTTTCTTT
.	.	TRBV7-9	TRBJ2-2	CASSLQGGNTGELFF	TGTGCCAGCAGCTTACAGGGGGGTAACACCGGGGAGCTGTTTTTT
.	.	TRBV9	TRBJ2-1	CASSLDGSPYNEQFF	TGTGCCAGCAGCCTCGACGGGAGCCCGTACAATGAGCAGTTCTTC
.	.	TRBV6-1	TRBJ2-1	CASSPYNEQFF	TGTGCCAGCAGTCCGTACAATGAGCAGTTCTTC
.	TRBD2	TRBV6-5	TRBJ2-7	CASSYSGLAGTSYF	TGTGCCAGCAGTTACTCCGGACTAGCGGGAACCTCGTACTTC
.	.	TRBV27	TRBJ2-5	CASSFRREETQYF	TGTGCCAGCAGTTTCCGCCGGGAAGAGACCCAGTACTTC
few	.	TRBV10-2	TRBJ1-5	CASSDWPDNQPQHF	TGCGCCAGCAGTGACTGGCCAGACAATCAGCCCCAGCATTTT
.	.	TRBV6-1	TRBJ1-1	CASSGLQGSAFF	TGTGCCAGCAGTGGCCTACAGGGCTCAGCTTTCTTT
.	TRBD1	TRBV4-2	TRBJ1-3	CASSQAGGQGSRNTIYF	TGTGCCAGCAGCCAAGCGGGCGGACAGGGAAGCCGAAACACCATATATTTT
.	.	TRBV2	TRBJ2-3	CASSVWQNTDTQYF	TGTGCCAGCAGTGTGTGGCAGAACACAGATACGCAGTATTTT
.	.	TRBV4-1	TRBJ2-4	CASSQAPAEGGAKNIQYF	TGCGCCAGCAGCCAAGCCCCGGCCGAGGGGGGAGCCAAAAACATTCAGTACTTC
.	.	TRBV19	TRBJ1-1	CASSTSWESRAFF	TGTGCCAGTAGTACCTCCTGGGAGTCAAGGGCTTTCTTT
.	TRBD1	TRBV6-6	TRBJ1-4	CASRTGQGNEKLFF	TGTGCCAGCAGGACGGGACAGGGGAATGAAAAACTGTTTTTT
.	.	TRBV5-4	TRBJ1-1	CASSLRGGNTEAFF	TGTGCCAGCAGCTTGCGCGGGGGGAACACTGAAGCTTTCTTT